The rows below give T cell receptor beta chains drawn from one sample of a study of high-grade serous ovarian cancer treatment subgroups. The method was immunoSEQ multiplex PCR; TCRdb's version includes in-frame clones alone and lacks a portion of them. The sample has about 10,000 clones, around 68% seen once. Sequencing was done on a sample of tumor tissue. The receptors were gathered from a human donor with high-grade serous ovarian cancer. Both conserved end residues are part of each CDR3. The order of the fields is D gene, clone size, V gene, J gene, CDR3 DNA, CDR3 protein. The D gene is left open where the match is weak. The listing skips clone size in some rows; elsewhere it reads once, few, many or a size class.

NA	few	TRBV18	TRBJ1-1	TGTGCCAGCTCACCAAGGGATCCGAACACTGAAGCTTTCTTT	CASSPRDPNTEAFF
TRBD2	NA	TRBV27	TRBJ2-7	TGTGCCAGCAGTCCCCTGGGGGGGGTCCTCCACGAGCAGTACTTC	CASSPLGGVLHEQYF
TRBD1	NA	TRBV15	TRBJ1-2	TGTGCCACCAGCGGGACAGGGGACTATGGCTACACCTTC	CATSGTGDYGYTF
NA	once	TRBV15	TRBJ1-4	TGTGCCACCTCCCGAAGGACCGCAAGCAGGTCGCCAGGTGAAAAACTGTTTTTT	CATSRRTASRSPGEKLFF
NA	few	TRBV16	TRBJ1-2	TGTGCCAGCAGCCTGGGAGGTGGTGGCTACACCTTC	CASSLGGGGYTF
TRBD2	once	TRBV7-8	TRBJ2-1	TGTGCCAGCAGTACCGGGACTAATCGGTACAATGAGCAGTTCTTC	CASSTGTNRYNEQFF
NA	NA	TRBV2	TRBJ1-5	TGTGCCAGCAAATGGGACTGGGGTCAGCCCCAGCATTTT	CASKWDWGQPQHF
NA	few	TRBV7-8	TRBJ2-1	TGTGCCAGCAGCTTCGGCTCGGGAGAAGGGGAGCAGTTCTTC	CASSFGSGEGEQFF
NA	few	TRBV9	TRBJ2-2	TGTGCCAGCAGCGTAGGCAACACCGGGGAGCTGTTTTTT	CASSVGNTGELFF
TRBD1	NA	TRBV25-1	TRBJ1-2	TGTGCCAGCAGTGAATGGACAGGGGCATCATATGGCTACACCTTC	CASSEWTGASYGYTF
NA	NA	TRBV18	TRBJ1-2	TGTGCCAGCTCCCGGGACGGAGCTAACTATGGCTACACCTTC	CASSRDGANYGYTF
NA	NA	TRBV5-1	TRBJ1-1	TGCGCCAGCCGAATGAACACTGAAGCTTTCTTT	CASRMNTEAFF
TRBD1	NA	TRBV9	TRBJ1-2	TGTGCCAGCAGCGTAAGGCCCACACAGGGGAAGAACTATGGCTACACCTTC	CASSVRPTQGKNYGYTF
NA	few	TRBV11-1	TRBJ1-2	TGTGCCAGCAGCCCGGGGGACGGCGCATTAACTAACTATGGCTACACCTTC	CASSPGDGALTNYGYTF
NA	NA	TRBV29-1	TRBJ1-2	TGCAGCGTTGCGGGAACCGACTATGGCTACACCTTC	CSVAGTDYGYTF
NA	once	TRBV6-5	TRBJ2-1	TGTGCCAGCAGTAGTAGCGACCCCTACAATGAGCAGTTCTTC	CASSSSDPYNEQFF
TRBD2	few	TRBV7-9	TRBJ2-3	TGTGCCAGCAGTCTCACGCTCGGGATATTAGCGGGAGGAGCGGATACGCAGTATTTT	CASSLTLGILAGGADTQYF
TRBD1	few	TRBV5-4	TRBJ1-2	TGTGCCAGCAACCCCTCCCCGGGACAGGGCTATGGCTACACCTTC	CASNPSPGQGYGYTF
NA	once	TRBV27	TRBJ1-5	TGTGCCAGCAGTCTACGTCCTGGGGATTGGAATCAGCCCCAGCATTTT	CASSLRPGDWNQPQHF
NA	medium-sized	TRBV6-5	TRBJ2-1	TGTGCCAGCAGTTTCAAGCGGTCTGCAGACAATGAGCAGTTCTTC	CASSFKRSADNEQFF
NA	NA	TRBV25-1	TRBJ2-3	TGTGCCAGCAGTGCCATTCCTGACGGGGATACGCAGTATTTT	CASSAIPDGDTQYF
NA	NA	TRBV30	TRBJ1-1	TGTGCCTGGGCTAGGTACACTGAAGCTTTCTTT	CAWARYTEAFF
NA	NA	TRBV7-2	TRBJ2-6	TGTGCCAGCAGCTTAGGAGGGGCTGGGGCCAACGTCCTGACTTTC	CASSLGGAGANVLTF
NA	few	TRBV28	TRBJ1-2	TGTGCCAGCAGCTATTCAAGGGTGAACTATGGCTACACCTTC	CASSYSRVNYGYTF
NA	few	TRBV5-4	TRBJ1-5	TGTGCCAGCAGCTTGGGAGCCAGTCAGCCCCAGCATTTT	CASSLGASQPQHF
TRBD1	NA	TRBV9	TRBJ2-2	TGTGCCAGCGGAACGGGGACAGCGCGGGACACCGGGGAGCTGTTTTTT	CASGTGTARDTGELFF
TRBD2	few	TRBV9	TRBJ2-5	TGTGCCAGCAGCGCCGCGCCGGGACTAGCGGGAGACGGAAAGACCCAGTACTTC	CASSAAPGLAGDGKTQYF
NA	NA	TRBV9	TRBJ2-3	TGTGCCAGCAGCGGAGAGCGGACTAGCACAGATACGCAGTATTTT	CASSGERTSTDTQYF
NA	NA	TRBV4-3	TRBJ1-1	TGCGCCAGCAGCCAAGGGGTTGGGGTGAACACTGAAGCTTTCTTT	CASSQGVGVNTEAFF
NA	NA	TRBV29-1	TRBJ2-2	TGCGGGTGGACGGTGAACACCGGGGAGCTGTTTTTT	CGWTVNTGELFF
TRBD2	NA	TRBV7-3	TRBJ2-1	TGTGCCAGCAGCCGACTAGCGGAGTACAATGAGCAGTTCTTC	CASSRLAEYNEQFF
NA	NA	TRBV21-1	TRBJ1-5	TGTGCCAGATGGACAGGGGTAATTGTGCCCCAGCATTTT	CARWTGVIVPQHF
NA	NA	TRBV14	TRBJ1-1	TGTGCCAGCAGCCTTATCCCCCACGGAAGCCCGGGAGACACTGAAGCTTTCTTT	CASSLIPHGSPGDTEAFF
NA	few	TRBV7-2	TRBJ2-2	TGTGCCAGCAGCCCTGGACTCGCCGGGGAGCTGTTTTTT	CASSPGLAGELFF